The T cell receptor beta chain described here comes from a study of technical replicates of blood from several donors listed by TCRdb under 2017. This clone was detected only a few times. Which antigen it targets is not known. Base qualities are missing; no much larger clone stands one base away. The library was produced with the immunoSEQ multiplex PCR assay. Not all clones reach the TCRdb copy of this immuneACCESS table, which keeps in-frame sequences only. Checked studies attribute under half of the gap to unresolved V genes and leave the rest unexplained. The sample yields tens of thousands of clones; just over 90% were counted once. The ten largest clones capture roughly 0.3% of the sample. The CDR3 has 14 amino acids, counting the end cysteine and phenylalanine. The entry retains the CDR3 DNA only, 42 bases that are in frame from base 1. Trimming removed 0 bases from V and 7 bases from J; the gene matches leave 3 bases unexplained. As encoded in the germline V gene, CDR1 is SGDLS while CDR2 is YYNGEE.

The sequencing sample was made of T cells isolated from PBMCs. The chain is assembled from TRBV9 and TRBJ2-4; the central 8 bases match TRBD1. This TCR was sampled from a human donor in good health. In nucleotides, the sequence is TGTGCCAGCAGCGTAGGTGCAGGGGGCAACATTCAGTACTTC. This yields the protein CASSVGAGGNIQYF. Supplemented by the reference TRBV9 and TRBJ2-4 proteins around the CDR3, the complete variable domain is DSGVTQTPKHLITATGQRVTLRCSPRSGDLSVYWYQQSLDQGLQFLIQYYNGEERAKGNILERFSAQQFPDLHSELNLSSLELGDSALYFCASSVGAGGNIQYFGAGTRLSVL.